A single sample is the source of the 14 T cell receptor beta chains below, sequenced in a study of shared clonotypes between healthy human individuals. Data came from immunoSEQ multiplex PCR; TCRdb stores just in-frame clones and leaves some out. The sample has about 980,000 clones; about three quarters are singletons. The source material was memory CD4+ T cells sorted from blood. The sample's subset: CD45RA-negative fraction. These TCRs come from a man between 18 and 35 years old in good health.

On this clone itself: This sample includes further DNA sequences coding for the same CDR3. The gene calls are TRBV7-8 and TRBJ1-5; possible D gene TRBD1, 5 bases. This CDR3 contains 13 residues. Trimming stripped 3 bases from V and 7 bases from J, with 10 bases between. Looked up from germline, CDR1 is SGHVS and CDR2 is FQNEAQ. Here the CDR3 reads CASSLRDDQPQHF. As DNA, the CDR3 is TGTGCCAGCAGCTTGAGGGACGACCAGCCCCAGCATTTT.

Comment on this clone: Germline and junction disagree at one end, which may indicate a read error. The chain links TRBV7-7 to TRBJ2-5; 9 bases line up with TRBD1. The germline V gene encodes CDR1 SSHAT and CDR2 FNYEAQ (reference sequence). This CDR3 is built from 13 residues. The chain's CDR3 is CASSRDREETQYF. The CDR3 coding sequence is TGTGCTAGCAGCCGGGACAGGGAGGAGACCCAGTACTTC.

The chain uses TRBV7-9 and TRBJ2-3, with TRBD2 as a possible D gene (6 bases). The germline V gene has CDR1 SEHNR and CDR2 FQNEAQ (reference sequence). The CDR3 totals 16 residues. V was trimmed by 8 bases and J by 2 bases, leaving 20 bases between them. CDR3 DNA: TGTGCCAGCGCTGAAACTGGGCGGGGTAACACAGATACGCAGTATTTT. Its protein is CASAETGRGNTDTQYF.

J is TRBJ2-7 and V is TRBV7-2; TRBD2 agrees at 12 bases. The V gene end was trimmed by 0 bases and the J gene end by 7 bases; junction bases not matched to a gene: 10. The CDR3 length is 17 residues. Germline V gene sequence: CDR1 SGHTA, CDR2 FQGNSA. CDR3 sequence: CASSLARTSGAAGEQYF. In nucleotides, the CDR3 is TGTGCCAGCAGCTTAGCCCGGACTAGCGGGGCGGCAGGAGAGCAGTACTTC.

The chain couples TRBV7-6 to TRBJ1-3; tentative D call: TRBD1 (6 bases). Per germline, CDR1 SGHVS and CDR2 FNYEAQ. CDR3 length equals 21 residues. V lost 5 bases, J lost 0 bases, and 29 bases lay in between. CDR3 nucleotides: TGTGCCAGCAGCCCCACTACTGGGGGCAGCTTATGGGGTTTCTCTGGAAACACCATATATTTT. Translation gives CASSPTTGGSLWGFSGNTIYF.

The chain joins TRBV18 to TRBJ1-2, with D maybe TRBD1 (5 bases). V lost 4 bases and J 4 bases, leaving 13 bases between the germline ends. In germline, CDR1 is KGHSH, CDR2 LQKENI. The CDR3 totals 14 residues. CDR3 in DNA: TGTGCCAGCTCACGGGGCGAAGAGGGCTATGGCTACACCTTC. Amino acid sequence: CASSRGEEGYGYTF.

The chain uses TRBV5-5 and TRBJ2-1; D remains unclear. The V end lost 0 bases, the J end lost 9 bases, and 13 bases lay between the germline ends. Germline V gene lookup returns CDR1 SGHKS and CDR2 YYEKEE (reference sequence). The CDR3 is 14 residues long. This chain's CDR3 is CASSLAPGSSEQFF. For the CDR3, the DNA is TGTGCCAGCAGCTTGGCGCCGGGTAGTAGTGAGCAGTTCTTC.

This rearrangement joins TRBV5-1 to TRBJ2-2; D perhaps matches TRBD1 (5 bases). Germline V gene data show CDR1 as SGHRS and CDR2 as YFSETQ. The CDR3 sequence is 15 residues long. The germline V and J ends were trimmed by 3 bases and 1 base, with 10 bases remaining between them. The CDR3 DNA follows: TGCGCCAGCAGCTGGGGCGCAGGGAACACCGGGGAGCTGTTTTTT. It encodes CASSWGAGNTGELFF.

This chain links TRBV6-6 with TRBJ1-2; D not resolved. Germline values: CDR1 MNHNY, CDR2 SVGAGI (reference sequence). The ends were cut back, 8 bases at V and 7 bases at J, with 14 bases in the middle. The CDR3 sequence is 12 residues long. CDR3 in DNA: TGTGCCAGCCAAGAGGGTTCGGGTGGCTACACCTTC. Translation gives CASQEGSGGYTF.

This chain links TRBV6-5 with TRBJ1-6; no clear D gene. Trimming shortened V by 5 bases and J by 3 bases, and 8 bases separated the two germline ends. The CDR3 length is 14 residues. In germline, CDR1 is MNHEY, CDR2 SVGAGI. As DNA, the CDR3 is TGTGCCAGCAGTACCGGGAGCTATAATTCACCCCTCCACTTT. Amino acid sequence: CASSTGSYNSPLHF.

This clone has ten or more counts. The chain is built from TRBV9 and TRBJ2-3; D perhaps matches TRBD1 (6 bases). This CDR3 comprises 13 residues. V was pared by 3 bases and J by 2 bases, with 7 bases between. From germline, CDR1 is SGDLS and CDR2 YYNGEE. The CDR3 loop reads CASSGQVTDTQYF. DNA for the CDR3: TGTGCCAGCAGCGGACAGGTCACAGATACGCAGTATTTT. The complete variable domain, with remaining parts taken from reference TRBV9 and TRBJ2-3, reads DSGVTQTPKHLITATGQRVTLRCSPRSGDLSVYWYQQSLDQGLQFLIQYYNGEERAKGNILERFSAQQFPDLHSELNLSSLELGDSALYFCASSGQVTDTQYFGPGTRLTVL.

V and J are TRBV18 and TRBJ2-1; possible D gene TRBD2, 6 bases. The CDR3 sequence is 15 residues long. Deletions cut 4 bases from V and 5 bases from J, with 15 bases between. Germline V lookup: CDR1 KGHSH, CDR2 LQKENI. The CDR3 sequence: CASSLSGLSDNEQFF. The DNA of the CDR3 is TGTGCCAGCTCACTCTCGGGACTTTCTGACAATGAGCAGTTCTTC.

This clone was observed a single time. The chain links TRBV7-9 to TRBJ1-1; D possibly corresponds to TRBD1 (6 bases). The germline V and J ends were trimmed by 5 bases and 4 bases, with 14 bases remaining between them. This CDR3 has 14 residues. The germline V gene encodes CDR1 SEHNR and CDR2 FQNEAQ (reference sequence). CDR3 protein: CASSLSGTPTEAFF. The CDR3 DNA follows: TGTGCCAGCAGCCTATCCGGGACACCCACTGAAGCTTTCTTT.

Turning to this clone: Other DNA sequences in this specimen translate into the identical CDR3. The chain uses TRBV7-2 and TRBJ2-7, with 7 bases fitting TRBD2. Germline V gene data show CDR1 as SGHTA and CDR2 as FQGNSA. The CDR3 consists of 15 residues. V dropped 8 bases and J dropped 2; count of bases not matched to a gene: 12. The CDR3 loop reads CASSLAGSGAYEQYF. As DNA, the CDR3 is TGTGCCAGCTCCCTGGCGGGAAGCGGGGCCTACGAGCAGTACTTC.